What follows is one T cell receptor (beta chain) and its context. No antigen is known for it. Profiling relied on immunoSEQ multiplex PCR, and the TCRdb table lists in-frame clones only, not all of them. This table holds tens of thousands of clones, about four fifths found once. The entry originates in a study of a mutant IDH1 vaccine in newly diagnosed glioma. As for the study in general: Radiotherapy, temozolomide, or both had been given previously, and both were given to most.

As to time point: baseline, week 1 (first vaccination visit). Treatment described: pre-vaccination baseline after standard-of-care therapy. Every donor had a new WHO grade 3 or 4 astrocytoma that was IDH1-mutant, with loss of nuclear ATRX. Germline values: CDR1 MNHEY, CDR2 SVGAGI. The CDR3 runs to 14 residues. V lost 6 bases to trimming and J lost 7 bases, with 15 bases between them. The study, taken as a whole, reports: Shifts in the top peripheral T cell clonotypes seemed unrelated to pseudoprogression.

The receptor was derived from a woman aged 45-65 years with glioma. The V call is TRBV6-5, the J call TRBJ2-2; possible D gene TRBD1, 5 bases. The material sequenced was PBMCs, taken from a glioma patient treated with radiotherapy, temozolomide or both. This CDR3 is CASSKTAGHGELFF. The CDR3 DNA reads as TGTGCCAGCAGCAAGACGGCAGGGCACGGGGAGCTGTTTTTT.